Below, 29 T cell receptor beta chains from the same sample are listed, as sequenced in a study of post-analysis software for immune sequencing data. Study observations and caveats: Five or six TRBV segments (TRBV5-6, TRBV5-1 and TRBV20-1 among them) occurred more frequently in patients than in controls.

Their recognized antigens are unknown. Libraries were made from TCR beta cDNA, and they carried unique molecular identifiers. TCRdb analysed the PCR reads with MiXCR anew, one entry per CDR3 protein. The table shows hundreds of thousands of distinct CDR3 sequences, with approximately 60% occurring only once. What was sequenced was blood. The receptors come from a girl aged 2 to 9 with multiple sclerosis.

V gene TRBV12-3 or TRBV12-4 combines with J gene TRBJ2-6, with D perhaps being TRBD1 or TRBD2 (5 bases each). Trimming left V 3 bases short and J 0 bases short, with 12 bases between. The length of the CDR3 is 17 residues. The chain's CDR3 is CASSFRAGSSGANVLTF. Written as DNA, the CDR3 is TGTGCCAGCAGTTTCAGGGCAGGGAGCTCTGGGGCCAACGTCCTGACTTTC.

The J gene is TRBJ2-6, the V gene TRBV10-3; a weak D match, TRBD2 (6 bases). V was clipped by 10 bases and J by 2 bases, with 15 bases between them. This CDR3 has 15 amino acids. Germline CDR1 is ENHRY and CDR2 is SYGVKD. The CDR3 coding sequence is TGTGCCAGCGGGGAAGGGTCGGCTGGGGCCAACGTCCTGACTTTC. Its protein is CASGEGSAGANVLTF.

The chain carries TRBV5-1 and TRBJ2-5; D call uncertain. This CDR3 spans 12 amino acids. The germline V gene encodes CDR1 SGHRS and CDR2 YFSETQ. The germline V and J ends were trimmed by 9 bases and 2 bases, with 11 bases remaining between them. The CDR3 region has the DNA TGCGCCACACGGGCCGCTCAAGAGACCCAGTACTTC. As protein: CATRAAQETQYF.

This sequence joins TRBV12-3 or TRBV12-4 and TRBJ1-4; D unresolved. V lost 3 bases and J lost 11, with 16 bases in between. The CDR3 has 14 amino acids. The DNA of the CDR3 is TGTGCCAGCAGTTTGGGTGTAGGAGGAGACAAACTGTTTTTT. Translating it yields CASSLGVGGDKLFF.

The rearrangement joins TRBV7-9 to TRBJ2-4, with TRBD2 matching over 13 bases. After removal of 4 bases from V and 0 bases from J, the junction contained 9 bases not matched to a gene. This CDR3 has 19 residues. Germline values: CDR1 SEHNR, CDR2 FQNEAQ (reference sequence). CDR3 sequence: CASSSSLAGGPGAKNIQYF. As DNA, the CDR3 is TGTGCCAGCAGCTCCTCACTAGCGGGAGGGCCGGGAGCCAAAAACATTCAGTACTTC. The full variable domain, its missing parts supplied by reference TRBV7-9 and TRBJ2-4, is DTGVSQNPRHKITKRGQNVTFRCDPISEHNRLYWYRQTLGQGPEFLTYFQNEAQLEKSRLLSDRFSAERPKGSFSTLEIQRTEQGDSAMYLCASSSSLAGGPGAKNIQYFGAGTRLSVL.

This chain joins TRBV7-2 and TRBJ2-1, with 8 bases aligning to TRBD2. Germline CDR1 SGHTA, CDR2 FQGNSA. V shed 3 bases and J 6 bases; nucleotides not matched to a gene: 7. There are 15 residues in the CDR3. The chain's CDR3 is CASSLRSGRGNEQFF. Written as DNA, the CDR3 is TGTGCCAGCAGCTTGAGAAGCGGGAGAGGCAATGAGCAGTTCTTC.

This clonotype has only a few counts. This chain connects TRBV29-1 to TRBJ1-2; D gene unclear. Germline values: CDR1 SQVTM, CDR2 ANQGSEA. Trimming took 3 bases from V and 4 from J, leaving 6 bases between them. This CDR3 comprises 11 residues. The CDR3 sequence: CSVEWSYGYTF. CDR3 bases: TGCAGCGTTGAGTGGTCCTATGGCTACACCTTC. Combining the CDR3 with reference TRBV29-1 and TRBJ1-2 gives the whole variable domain SAVISQKPSRDICQRGTSLTIQCQVDSQVTMMFWYRQQPGQSLTLIATANQGSEATYESGFVIDKFPISRPNLTFSTLTVSNMSPEDSSIYLCSVEWSYGYTFGSGTRLTVV.

The CDR3 loop reads CAWSDRVNYGYTF. Here the CDR3 DNA reads TGTGCCTGGAGCGACAGGGTCAACTATGGCTACACCTTC. J is TRBJ1-2 and V is TRBV30; TRBD1 matches 7 bases. The germline V gene has CDR1 GTSNPN and CDR2 SVGIG (reference sequence). The V segment lost 3 bases and the J segment 2 bases; nucleotides outside the gene matches: 3. The CDR3 loop spans 13 amino acids.

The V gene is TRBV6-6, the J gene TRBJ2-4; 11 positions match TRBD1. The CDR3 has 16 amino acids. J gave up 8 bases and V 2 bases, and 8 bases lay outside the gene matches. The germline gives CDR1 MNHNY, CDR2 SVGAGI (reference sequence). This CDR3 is CASSYPSGQGGDIQYF. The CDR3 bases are TGTGCCAGCAGTTACCCGTCGGGACAGGGGGGGGACATTCAGTACTTC.

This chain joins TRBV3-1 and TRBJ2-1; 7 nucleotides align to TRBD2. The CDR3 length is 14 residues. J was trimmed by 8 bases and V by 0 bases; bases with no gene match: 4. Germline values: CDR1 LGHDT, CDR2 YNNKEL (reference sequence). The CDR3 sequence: CASSQEAGVDEQFF. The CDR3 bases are TGTGCCAGCAGCCAAGAGGCGGGGGTAGATGAGCAGTTCTTC.

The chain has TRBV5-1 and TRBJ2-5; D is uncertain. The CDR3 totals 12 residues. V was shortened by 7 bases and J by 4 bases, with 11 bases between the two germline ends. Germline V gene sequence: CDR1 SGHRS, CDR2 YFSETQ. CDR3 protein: CASGSKGETQYF. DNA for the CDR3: TGCGCCAGCGGTTCGAAAGGAGAGACCCAGTACTTC.

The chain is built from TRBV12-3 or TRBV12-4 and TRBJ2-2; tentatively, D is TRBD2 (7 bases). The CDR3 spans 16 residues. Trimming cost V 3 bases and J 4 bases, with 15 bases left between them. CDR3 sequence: CASSFPGGEGTGELFF. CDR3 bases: TGTGCCAGCAGTTTCCCGGGGGGCGAAGGCACCGGGGAGCTGTTTTTT.

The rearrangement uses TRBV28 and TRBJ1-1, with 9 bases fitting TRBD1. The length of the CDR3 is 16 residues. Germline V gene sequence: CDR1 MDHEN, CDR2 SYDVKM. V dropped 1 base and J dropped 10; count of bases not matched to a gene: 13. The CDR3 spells CASSLSGPGTGSRAFF. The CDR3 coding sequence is TGTGCCAGCAGTTTATCCGGCCCGGGGACAGGGAGTCGAGCTTTCTTT.

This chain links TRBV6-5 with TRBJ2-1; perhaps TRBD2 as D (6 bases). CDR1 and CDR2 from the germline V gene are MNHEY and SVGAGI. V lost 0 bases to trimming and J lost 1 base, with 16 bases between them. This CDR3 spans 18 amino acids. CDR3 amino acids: CASSYSLPGSSSYNEQFF. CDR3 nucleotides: TGTGCCAGCAGTTACTCACTTCCCGGGAGCTCATCCTACAATGAGCAGTTCTTC.

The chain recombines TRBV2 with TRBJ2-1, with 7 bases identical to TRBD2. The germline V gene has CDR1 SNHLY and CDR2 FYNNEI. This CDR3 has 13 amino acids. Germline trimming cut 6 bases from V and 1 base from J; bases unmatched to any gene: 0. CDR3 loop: CASRGLSYNEQFF. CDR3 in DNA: TGTGCCAGCAGGGGACTATCCTACAATGAGCAGTTCTTC.

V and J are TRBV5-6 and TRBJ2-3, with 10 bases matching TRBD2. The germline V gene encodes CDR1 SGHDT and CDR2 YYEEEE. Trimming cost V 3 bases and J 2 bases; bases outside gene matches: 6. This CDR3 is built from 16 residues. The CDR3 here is CASSSLTSGSTDTQYF. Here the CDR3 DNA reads TGTGCCAGCAGCTCCTTGACTAGCGGGTCCACAGATACGCAGTATTTT.

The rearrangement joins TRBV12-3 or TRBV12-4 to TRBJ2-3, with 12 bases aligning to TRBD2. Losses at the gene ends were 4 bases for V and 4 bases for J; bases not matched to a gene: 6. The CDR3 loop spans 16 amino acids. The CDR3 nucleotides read TGTGCCAGCAGTTCGCCCGGACTAGCGGGGCCAGATACGCAGTATTTT. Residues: CASSSPGLAGPDTQYF.

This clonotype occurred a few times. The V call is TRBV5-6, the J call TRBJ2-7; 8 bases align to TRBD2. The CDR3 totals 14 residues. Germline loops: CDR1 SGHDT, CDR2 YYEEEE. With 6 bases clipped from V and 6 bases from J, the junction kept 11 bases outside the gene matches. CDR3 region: CASTFGREAGEQYF. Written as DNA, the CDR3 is TGTGCCAGCACCTTCGGGCGGGAGGCCGGCGAGCAGTACTTC. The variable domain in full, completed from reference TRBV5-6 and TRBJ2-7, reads DAGVTQSPTHLIKTRGQQVTLRCSPKSGHDTVSWYQQALGQGPQFIFQYYEEEERQRGNFPDRFSGHQFPNYSSELNVNALLLGDSALYLCASTFGREAGEQYFGPGTRLTVT.

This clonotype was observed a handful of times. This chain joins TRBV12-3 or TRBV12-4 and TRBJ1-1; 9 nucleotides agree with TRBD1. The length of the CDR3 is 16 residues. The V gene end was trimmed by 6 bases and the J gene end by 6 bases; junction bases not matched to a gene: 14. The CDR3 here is CASRATGGRGGAEAFF. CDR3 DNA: TGTGCCAGCAGAGCCACAGGGGGCCGAGGGGGCGCTGAAGCTTTCTTT.

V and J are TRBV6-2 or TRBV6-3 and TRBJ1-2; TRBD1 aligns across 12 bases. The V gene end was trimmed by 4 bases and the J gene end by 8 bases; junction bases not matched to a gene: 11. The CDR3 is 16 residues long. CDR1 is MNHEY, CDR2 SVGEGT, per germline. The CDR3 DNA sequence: TGTGCCAGCAGTTTCCGCCGGGACAGGGGGCGACGAGGCTACACCTTC. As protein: CASSFRRDRGRRGYTF.

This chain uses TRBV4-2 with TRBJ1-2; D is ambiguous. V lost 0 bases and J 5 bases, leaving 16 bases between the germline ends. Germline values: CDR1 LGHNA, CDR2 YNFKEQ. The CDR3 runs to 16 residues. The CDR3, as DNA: TGTGCCAGCAGCCAAGATTCCAGGTTAGACCTATATGGCTACACCTTC. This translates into CASSQDSRLDLYGYTF.

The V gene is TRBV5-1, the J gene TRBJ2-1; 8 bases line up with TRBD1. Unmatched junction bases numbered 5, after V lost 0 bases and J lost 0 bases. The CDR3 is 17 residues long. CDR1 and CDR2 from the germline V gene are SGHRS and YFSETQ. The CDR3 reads CASSLAGGLHSYNEQFF. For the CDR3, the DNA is TGCGCCAGCAGCTTGGCAGGGGGCCTACACTCCTACAATGAGCAGTTCTTC.

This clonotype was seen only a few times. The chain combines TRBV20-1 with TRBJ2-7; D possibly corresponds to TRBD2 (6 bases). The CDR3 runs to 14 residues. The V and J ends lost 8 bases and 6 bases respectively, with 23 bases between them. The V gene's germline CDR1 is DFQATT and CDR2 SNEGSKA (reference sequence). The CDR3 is CSTLEDYNLGEQYF. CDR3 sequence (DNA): TGCAGTACTCTCGAGGACTACAACTTAGGCGAGCAGTACTTC.

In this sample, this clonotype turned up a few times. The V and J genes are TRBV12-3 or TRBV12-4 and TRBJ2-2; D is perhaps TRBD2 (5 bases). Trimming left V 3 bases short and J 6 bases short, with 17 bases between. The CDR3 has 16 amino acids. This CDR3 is CASSFWARVFAGELFF. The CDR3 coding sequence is TGTGCCAGCAGTTTCTGGGCGCGGGTCTTCGCCGGGGAGCTGTTTTTT.

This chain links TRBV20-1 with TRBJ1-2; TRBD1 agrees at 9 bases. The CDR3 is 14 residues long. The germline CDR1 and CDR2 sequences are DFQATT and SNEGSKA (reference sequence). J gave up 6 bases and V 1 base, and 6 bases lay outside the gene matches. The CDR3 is CSARVQQGAHGYTF. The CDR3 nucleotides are TGCAGTGCTAGAGTTCAACAGGGGGCGCATGGCTACACCTTC.

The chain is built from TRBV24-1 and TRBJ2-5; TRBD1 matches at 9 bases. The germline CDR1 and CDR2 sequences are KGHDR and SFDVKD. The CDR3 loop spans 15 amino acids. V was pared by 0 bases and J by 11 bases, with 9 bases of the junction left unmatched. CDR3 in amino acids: CATSDLGTGNNEQYF. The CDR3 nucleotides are TGTGCCACCAGTGATTTGGGGACAGGGAACAATGAGCAGTACTTC.

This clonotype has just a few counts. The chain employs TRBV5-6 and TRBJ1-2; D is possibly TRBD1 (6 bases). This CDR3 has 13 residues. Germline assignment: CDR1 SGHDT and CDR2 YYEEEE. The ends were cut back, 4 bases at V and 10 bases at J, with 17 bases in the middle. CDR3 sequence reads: CASSRGARGAYTF. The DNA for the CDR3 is TGTGCCAGCAGCCGCGGGGCCCGGGGGGCCTACACCTTC.

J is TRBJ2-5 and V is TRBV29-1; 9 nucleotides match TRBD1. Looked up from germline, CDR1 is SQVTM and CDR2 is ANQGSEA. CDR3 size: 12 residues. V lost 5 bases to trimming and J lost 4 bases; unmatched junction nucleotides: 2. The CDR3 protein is CSVLQGAETQYF. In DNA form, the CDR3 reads TGCAGCGTTCTACAGGGGGCAGAGACCCAGTACTTC.

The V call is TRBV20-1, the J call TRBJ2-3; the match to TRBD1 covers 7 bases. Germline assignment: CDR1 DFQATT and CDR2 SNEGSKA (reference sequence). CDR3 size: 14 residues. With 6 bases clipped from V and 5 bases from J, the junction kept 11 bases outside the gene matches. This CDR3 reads CSANMGTAKDTQYF. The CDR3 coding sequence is TGCAGTGCCAATATGGGGACAGCCAAAGATACGCAGTATTTT.